Listed below are T cell receptor beta chains from one sample, sequenced in a study of T cell responses to AZD1222 COVID-19 vaccine. Only in-frame clones appear in the TCRdb table, and some are missing; sequencing was by immunoSEQ multiplex PCR. The data hold 96,000 or so clones, with around 90% observed a single time. This sample comprised peripheral blood, obtained on day 0 of AZD1222 vaccination. The receptor source for this set is an adult in good health. Both conserved end residues are part of each CDR3.

J	V	CDR3
TRBJ2-7	TRBV7-2	CASSSQEGRQYF
TRBJ1-5	TRBV6-5	CASRKGRNQPQHF
TRBJ2-2	TRBV7-2	CASSLGMGLNTGELFF
TRBJ2-1	TRBV6-5	CASPTDEYNEQFF
TRBJ2-7	TRBV11-2	CASSLDWLAGASYEQYF
TRBJ1-4	TRBV5-5	CASSTGFTGEKLFF
TRBJ2-2	TRBV7-2	CASSPGNTGELFF
TRBJ2-5	TRBV11-2	CASNPGLGETQYF
TRBJ1-4	TRBV28	CASSLAVDLEKLFF
TRBJ1-5	TRBV10-3	CAISALVSQPQHF
TRBJ2-3	TRBV18	CASSPPVNADTQYF
TRBJ1-4	TRBV30	CAWMSEGEKLFF
TRBJ1-1	TRBV7-6	CASSLKKTRCPEAFF
TRBJ2-7	TRBV28	CASSLGGLAGTEQYF
TRBJ2-1	TRBV30	CAWSPQGNEQFF
TRBJ2-7	TRBV15	CATSREGQGLGEQYF
TRBJ2-1	TRBV7-3	CASSLSRSNEQFF
TRBJ1-2	TRBV6-4	CASSDPQGLGGYTF
TRBJ1-2	TRBV6-2/TRBV6-3	CASSGQGYGYTF
TRBJ2-7	TRBV2	CASTLGGAGVGEQYF
TRBJ1-3	TRBV28	CASSWEAGNTIYF
TRBJ2-2	TRBV5-4	CANRGANTGELFF
TRBJ1-2	TRBV12-3/TRBV12-4	CASSFNRGLGYTF